The TCR beta chain described here comes from a study of blood T cell repertoires in COVID-19. Overall study context: Sites across the United States, Italy and Spain contributed samples from acute and convalescent COVID-19.

Original data processing: The authors estimated nucleated cell counts from reference gene primer amplification. Libraries were prepared by immunoSEQ multiplex PCR; TCRdb keeps only in-frame clonotypes and omits some of them. Clonal size and the V and J genes are those of that table, whereas D and trimming came from the DNA. The data contain a few hundred thousand clones, roughly 80% of them seen just once; the ten biggest clones take up about 10%. CDR3 length: 13 residues. The germline V gene encodes CDR1 MGHDK and CDR2 SYGVNS. V was pared by 10 bases and J by 8 bases, with 15 bases between. The sequence was obtained from a woman over 75 with acute or convalescent COVID-19. V is TRBV25-1 and J is TRBJ1-6; D possibly corresponds to TRBD1 (5 bases). The sequenced sample consisted of peripheral blood. DNA of the CDR3: TGTGCCACGGGACTCGATACGGATTCACCCCTCCACTTT. Translation: CATGLDTDSPLHF.